These 6 T cell receptor beta chains originate from one sample sequenced in a study of blood T cells in healthy people across ages. The second PCR ran about 6 to 11 cycles with a sample-barcoded 5' primer and J-beta primers. TCRdb re-called the 5' RACE reads with MiXCR, one entry per CDR3 protein. The top ten clones hold 15% to 20% of a sample with approximately 800,000 distinct CDR3 sequences, 35% to 60% of them seen once. Sequencing used blood. All receptors derive from a man older than 75 in good health.

The genes are TRBV20-1 and TRBJ1-1, with D possibly being TRBD1 (5 bases). V was clipped by 0 bases and J by 0 bases, with 8 bases between them. Per the germline V gene, CDR1 is DFQATT and CDR2 is SNEGSKA (reference sequence). CDR3 length equals 14 residues. The CDR3 coding sequence is TGCAGTGCTAGAGACAGGGTAGTGAACACTGAAGCTTTCTTT. Its translation is CSARDRVVNTEAFF.

The CDR3 sequence: CASSLTTSGIGNEQFF. The CDR3 DNA follows: TGCGCCAGCAGCCTAACGACTAGCGGGATTGGCAATGAGCAGTTCTTC. The gene calls are TRBV4-3 and TRBJ2-1, with TRBD2 matching 11 bases. The junction had 8 bases not matched to a gene; V was cut back by 4 bases and J by 6 bases. This CDR3 has 16 residues. Germline CDR1 and CDR2: LGHNA and YSLEER.

This clonotype turned up a few times. The V call is TRBV29-1, the J call TRBJ2-3, with a tentative D call TRBD1 (5 bases). The CDR3 sequence is 12 residues long. V lost 3 bases, J lost 4 bases, and 8 bases lay in between. Germline CDR1 reads SQVTM; CDR2 reads ANQGSEA. CDR3 DNA sequence: TGCAGCGTTGATGCAGGGTCAGATACGCAGTATTTT. Translation gives CSVDAGSDTQYF.

The CDR3 DNA reads as TGCGCCAGCAGCCAAGATCCGGGGGGGTTCGGAACTCTAAACTCTGGGGCCAACGTCCTGACTTTC. Encoded protein: CASSQDPGGFGTLNSGANVLTF. The gene calls are TRBV4-3 and TRBJ2-6; 8 bases agree with TRBD2. Germline V lookup: CDR1 LGHNA, CDR2 YSLEER. The length of the CDR3 is 22 residues. V shed 0 bases, J shed 0 bases, and the junction held 16 bases outside the gene matches.

The chain carries TRBV5-1 and TRBJ1-4, with D perhaps TRBD1 (6 bases). Per the germline V gene, CDR1 is SGHRS and CDR2 is YFSETQ. This CDR3 is 15 amino acids long. The germline V and J ends were trimmed by 3 bases and 4 bases, with 13 bases remaining between them. In DNA form, the CDR3 reads TGCGCCAGCAGCTCAGTGACAGGAAATAATGAAAAACTGTTTTTT. Residues: CASSSVTGNNEKLFF.

As for this clonotype: At one boundary the junction diverges from the germline segment, which might be a read error. This chain links TRBV4-1 with TRBJ2-7; D unresolved. The tail of the sequence fits TRBJ2-5 better, so the J call may be wrong. Germline CDR1 MGHRA, CDR2 YSYEKL. The length of the CDR3 is 16 residues. The CDR3: CASSQDRYRGQETQYF. CDR3 sequence (DNA): TGCGCCAGCAGTCAAGACCGGTACAGAGGTCAAGAGACCCAGTACTTC.